The TCR beta chain under discussion was sequenced for a study of vaccination and CD4 T cells after COVID-19. Study details: Collection of post-COVID samples occurred a median approximately 100 days after diagnosis, spanning a range of 35 to 161. The authors exposed cells to overlapping spike peptides derived from SARS-CoV-2, HCoV-NL63, HCoV-OC43 and HCoV-229E. Overall study findings and caveats: The study found that a median about 85% of reactive clones in convalescent patients appeared only post-vaccination.

V lost 3 bases and J lost 7; bases outside the gene matches: 4. Germline values: CDR1 SNHLY, CDR2 FYNNEI. The CDR3 is 13 amino acids. Treatment defined: roughly 10-day PBMC culture with coronavirus spike peptide pools or control peptides (ViraFEST assay). Sequenced with the Oncomine TCR Beta short-read assay was DNA taken from cultured CD4+ T cells. From CD4+ T cells that had been cultured, genomic DNA was extracted. TCRdb analysed the PCR reads with MiXCR anew, one entry per CDR3 protein. Of fewer than 7,000 distinct CDR3 sequences in the sample, around 64% were seen once. As regards this clonotype: Its antigen remains unidentified.

The TCR comes from a human donor who had recovered from COVID-19. Sequencing input: CD4+ T cells from blood, cultured in vitro. This chain connects TRBV2 to TRBJ1-2; 8 nucleotides match TRBD1. The CDR3 DNA is TGTGCCAGCAGTGATTCAGGGGGCGGTGGCTACACCTTC. This encodes CASSDSGGGGYTF.